This TCR beta chain was identified in a study of blood T cell repertoires in COVID-19. Assay used: immunoSEQ multiplex PCR; TCRdb lists only in-frame clones, some missing. This sample yields around 400,000 clones, of which more than 70% are seen a single time; 1.2% belongs to the top ten. Sequenced material: peripheral blood. The receptor's source is a man aged 35 to 55 with acute or convalescent COVID-19.

The CDR3 loop is CASSFGTSGGVYF. As DNA, the CDR3 is TGTGCCAGCAGCTTTGGGACTAGCGGGGGTGTGTACTTC. This sequence joins TRBV11-2 and TRBJ2-7, with 14 bases lining up with TRBD2. CDR3 length: 13 residues. V lost 3 bases, J lost 12 bases, and 4 bases stayed unmatched. Germline CDR1 is SGHAT and CDR2 is FQNNGV.